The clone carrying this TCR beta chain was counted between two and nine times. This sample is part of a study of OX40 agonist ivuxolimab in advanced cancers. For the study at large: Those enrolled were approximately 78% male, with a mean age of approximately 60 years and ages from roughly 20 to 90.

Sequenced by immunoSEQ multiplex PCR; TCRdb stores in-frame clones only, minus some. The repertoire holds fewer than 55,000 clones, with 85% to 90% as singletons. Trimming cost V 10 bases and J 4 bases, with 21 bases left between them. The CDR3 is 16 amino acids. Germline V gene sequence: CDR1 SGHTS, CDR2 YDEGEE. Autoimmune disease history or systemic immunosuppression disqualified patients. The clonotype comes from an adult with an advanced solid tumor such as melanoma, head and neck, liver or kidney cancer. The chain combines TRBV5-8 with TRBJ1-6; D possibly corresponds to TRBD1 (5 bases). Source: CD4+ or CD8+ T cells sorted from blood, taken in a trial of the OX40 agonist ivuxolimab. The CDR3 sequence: CASTDPLAGYNSPLHF. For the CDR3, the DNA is TGTGCCTCCACAGACCCTTTGGCAGGGTATAATTCACCCCTCCACTTT.